Listed here are 20 T cell receptor beta chains from one sample, sequenced in a study of vaccination and CD4 T cells after COVID-19. An Oncomine TCR Beta short-read assay was used to sequence the DNA from cultured CD4+ T cells. TCRdb re-called the PCR reads through MiXCR, storing one row per CDR3 protein. The data show approximately 8,500 distinct CDR3 sequences, approximately 60% seen once. Their specific antigens are unknown. Documented treatment: roughly nine-day PBMC culture with coronavirus spike peptide pools or control peptides (ViraFEST assay). The specimen sequenced was CD4+ T cells from blood, cultured in vitro. These TCRs come from a human donor who had recovered from COVID-19.

V and J are TRBV29-1 and TRBJ1-3; D unclear. Deletions cut 4 bases from V and 2 bases from J, with 12 bases between. Germline CDR1 and CDR2: SQVTM and ANQGSEA. The CDR3 has 14 residues. Here the CDR3 DNA reads TGCAGCGTTGTCAATAGGGCTGCTGGAAACACCATATATTTT. The encoded protein is CSVVNRAAGNTIYF.

The V gene is TRBV10-3, the J gene TRBJ2-7, with 8 bases lining up with TRBD1. In germline, CDR1 is ENHRY, CDR2 SYGVKD. Trimming removed 8 bases from V and 2 bases from J; junction bases left unmatched: 11. The CDR3 is 15 amino acids. CDR3 nucleotide sequence: TGTGCCATCCAGGGGGCTGAGGGCTCTACCTACGAGCAGTACTTC. This sequence encodes CAIQGAEGSTYEQYF.

This chain links TRBV5-1 with TRBJ2-2; D possibly corresponds to TRBD1 (5 bases). Trimming took 0 bases from V and 0 from J, leaving 9 bases between them. CDR3 length: 16 amino acids. CDR1 SGHRS and CDR2 YFSETQ come from the germline V gene. Here the CDR3 reads CASSLGLGPNTGELFF. As DNA, the CDR3 is TGCGCCAGCAGCTTGGGGCTGGGGCCGAACACCGGGGAGCTGTTTTTT.

This chain links TRBV10-1 with TRBJ2-7, with D unclear. Trimming pared 6 bases from V and 7 bases from J, leaving 13 bases between. This CDR3 has 12 amino acids. Germline V CDR1 and CDR2: WNHNN, SYGVQD (reference sequence). CDR3 nucleotides: TGCGCCAGCAGCCCCCTCTGGCGGGAGCAGTACTTC. It yields the protein CASSPLWREQYF.

This rearrangement joins TRBV5-1 to TRBJ1-1; no reliable D call. Germline lookup yields CDR1 SGHRS and CDR2 YFSETQ. This CDR3 region has 15 residues. Between the trimmed V and J ends, which lost 2 bases and 3 bases, there was a span of 14 bases. This CDR3 is CASSFRPGGYTEAFF. CDR3 sequence (DNA): TGCGCCAGCAGCTTCCGCCCTGGAGGTTACACTGAAGCTTTCTTT.

This clonotype appeared a single time. The CDR3 spells CSASQRGDTEAFF. As DNA, the CDR3 is TGCAGTGCTAGCCAAAGGGGGGACACTGAAGCTTTCTTT. The rearrangement joins TRBV20-1 to TRBJ1-1, with D perhaps TRBD1 (6 bases). The CDR3 length is 13 residues. The germline gives CDR1 DFQATT, CDR2 SNEGSKA (reference sequence). Trimming took 3 bases from V and 3 from J, leaving 11 bases between them.

This rearrangement joins TRBV27 to TRBJ2-1, with unresolved D. The CDR3 is 14 amino acids. CDR1 and CDR2 from the germline V gene are MNHEY and SMNVEV (reference sequence). The germline V and J ends were trimmed by 3 bases and 1 base, with 7 bases remaining between them. The CDR3 region is CASSFAQSYNEQFF. CDR3 in DNA: TGTGCCAGCAGTTTTGCCCAGTCCTACAATGAGCAGTTCTTC.

The rearrangement uses TRBV20-1 and TRBJ2-2; D could derive from TRBD1 or TRBD2 (5 bases each). Per the germline V gene, CDR1 is DFQATT and CDR2 is SNEGSKA (reference sequence). The CDR3 length is 16 residues. V was pared by 2 bases and J by 4 bases, with 17 bases between. The CDR3 nucleotides are TGCAGTGCTAGAAGCACGGGGCACCTACCCACCGGGGAGCTGTTTTTT. It codes for CSARSTGHLPTGELFF.

The V gene is TRBV7-2, the J gene TRBJ2-3; 7 bases map to TRBD2. This CDR3 contains 15 residues. Trimming removed 4 bases from V and 0 bases from J; junction bases left unmatched: 4. Germline loops: CDR1 SGHTA, CDR2 FQGNSA. The CDR3 nucleotides are TGTGCCAGCAGCTACGGGGGGTCTAGCACAGATACGCAGTATTTT. Protein sequence: CASSYGGSSTDTQYF.

This clonotype was seen more than once but under ten times. This chain uses TRBV20-1 with TRBJ2-2, with 8 nucleotides matching TRBD1. The CDR3 runs 14 residues. The J segment lost 2 bases and the V segment lost 6 bases, leaving 5 bases of the junction unmatched. The germline CDR1 and CDR2 sequences are DFQATT and SNEGSKA (reference sequence). The CDR3 DNA sequence: TGCAGTGCCCATGACAGGGGCAACACCGGGGAGCTGTTTTTT. Its protein is CSAHDRGNTGELFF.

The chain has TRBV20-1 and TRBJ2-1, with 8 nucleotides matching TRBD2. Germline V gene sequence: CDR1 DFQATT, CDR2 SNEGSKA (reference sequence). Losses at the gene ends were 3 bases for V and 3 bases for J; bases not matched to a gene: 7. The CDR3 consists of 15 residues. For the CDR3, the DNA is TGCAGTGCTAGGACCCCCGGGACTAGCTACAATGAGCAGTTCTTC. As protein: CSARTPGTSYNEQFF.

The sample holds one count of this clonotype. V gene TRBV6-1 combines with J gene TRBJ2-3; D might be TRBD1 or TRBD2, each matching 6 bases. V lost 4 bases and J lost 1, with 12 bases in between. This CDR3 has 15 residues. Germline CDR1 and CDR2: MNHNS and SASEGT. CDR3 loop: CASSGGGFRTDTQYF. CDR3 nucleotide sequence: TGTGCCAGCAGTGGAGGGGGGTTCCGCACAGATACGCAGTATTTT.

The chain carries TRBV20-1 and TRBJ2-2, with TRBD1 identical over 9 bases. V lost 7 bases and J lost 7; bases outside the gene matches: 4. This CDR3 is built from 12 residues. Germline V gene sequence: CDR1 DFQATT, CDR2 SNEGSKA (reference sequence). The CDR3 DNA is TGCAGTGGAGACAGGGGGGTCGGGGAGCTGTTTTTT. Translated: CSGDRGVGELFF.

V and J are TRBV27 and TRBJ1-2; TRBD1 might be the D (5 bases). The germline V gene has CDR1 MNHEY and CDR2 SMNVEV (reference sequence). The CDR3 contains 14 residues. The V end was cut by 5 bases, the J end by 4 bases, with 14 bases between. CDR3 nucleotide sequence: TGTGCCAGCAGTCGGGGGGGACTGCCCTATGGCTACACCTTC. Amino acids: CASSRGGLPYGYTF.

This clonotype occurred a few times. The V and J genes are TRBV20-1 and TRBJ2-4; 8 bases map to TRBD2. Looked up from germline, CDR1 is DFQATT and CDR2 is SNEGSKA (reference sequence). CDR3 length: 15 amino acids. J was trimmed by 2 bases and V by 8 bases; bases with no gene match: 11. The chain's CDR3 is CSSGERGGTKNIQYF. The CDR3, as DNA: TGCAGTTCAGGTGAACGGGGGGGCACCAAAAACATTCAGTACTTC.

The chain is built from TRBV2 and TRBJ1-6; D gene ambiguous. The CDR3 spans 16 residues. Germline V gene sequence: CDR1 SNHLY, CDR2 FYNNEI. Trimming left V 4 bases short and J 7 bases short, with 17 bases between. The CDR3 here is CASSGESSSTNSPLHF. The CDR3 nucleotides are TGTGCCAGCAGTGGTGAAAGTAGCAGTACCAATTCACCCCTCCACTTT.

CDR3 DNA: TGCAGTGCTAGGGACAGGGTGGGCACAGATACGCAGTATTTT. Translating it yields CSARDRVGTDTQYF. This chain links TRBV20-1 with TRBJ2-3; 8 bases line up with TRBD1. The CDR3 has 14 amino acids. The V gene's germline CDR1 is DFQATT and CDR2 SNEGSKA (reference sequence). With 3 bases clipped from V and 1 base from J, the junction kept 3 bases outside the gene matches.

The V call is TRBV19, the J call TRBJ1-2; D ambiguous. There are 14 residues in the CDR3. Germline CDR1 is LNHDA and CDR2 is SQIVND (reference sequence). Trimming pared 5 bases from V and 6 bases from J, leaving 16 bases between. The CDR3 bases are TGTGCCAGTAGTCGGAGGGATGTGGTGGATGGCTACACCTTC. It is translated as CASSRRDVVDGYTF.

The gene calls are TRBV2 and TRBJ1-1; D is uncertain. CDR1 SNHLY and CDR2 FYNNEI come from the germline V gene. V lost 3 bases, J lost 4 bases, and 9 bases lay in between. This CDR3 contains 13 residues. The CDR3 sequence: CASSEGAGTEAFF. CDR3 coding DNA: TGTGCCAGCAGTGAGGGAGCGGGCACTGAAGCTTTCTTT.

The rearrangement joins TRBV6-5 to TRBJ1-5, with D possibly being TRBD1 (5 bases). V lost 0 bases and J lost 9, with 12 bases in between. From germline, CDR1 is MNHEY and CDR2 SVGAGI. The CDR3 runs to 14 residues. The DNA for the CDR3 is TGTGCCAGCAGTTACTCGCGGGGGTCCCCGCCCCAGCATTTT. Its protein product is CASSYSRGSPPQHF.